What follows are 14 T cell receptor beta chains derived from one specimen sequenced in a study of T cell clones after liver transplantation. Produced via immunoSEQ multiplex PCR; TCRdb's table is partial and in-frame only. The sample lists nearly 11,000 clones, less than 80% seen once, with 24% in the top ten. Sequenced here: CD4+ T cells from blood, sampled around 32 months after liver transplant. The receptors shown here come from a human patient who received a liver transplant. These T cells may partly come from the graft donor.

The gene calls are TRBV19 and TRBJ2-2; D is ambiguous. V dropped 10 bases and J dropped 5 bases, with 11 bases sitting between them. The germline V gene has CDR1 LNHDA and CDR2 SQIVND (reference sequence). CDR3 size: 12 residues. The CDR3 sequence is CAILTVTGELFF. The CDR3 DNA follows: TGTGCCATTCTCACAGTTACCGGGGAGCTGTTTTTT.

This clone showed up just a few times. V usage is TRBV28 and J usage is TRBJ1-2; D is unresolved. The CDR3 sequence is 13 residues long. The V end was cut by 3 bases, the J end by 7 bases, with 12 bases between. Germline assignment: CDR1 MDHEN and CDR2 SYDVKM. CDR3 sequence (DNA): TGTGCCAGCAGTTTCGGTGGGTTCGGTGGCTACACCTTC. It yields the protein CASSFGGFGGYTF.

There are a few counts of this clone. The sample carries other DNA sequences with the same CDR3. This sequence joins TRBV2 and TRBJ1-2; D perhaps matches TRBD1 (5 bases). CDR3 size: 15 residues. CDR1 and CDR2 from the germline V gene are SNHLY and FYNNEI. V gave up 2 bases and J gave up 3 bases, with 13 bases separating them. The CDR3 sequence is CASSEWQGGDYGYTF. DNA of the CDR3: TGTGCCAGCAGTGAATGGCAGGGCGGCGACTATGGCTACACCTTC.

In this sample, this clone is medium-sized (0.01 to 0.1%). V usage is TRBV4-1 and J usage is TRBJ1-2; 8 bases are shared with TRBD1. V was clipped by 0 bases and J by 0 bases; unmatched bases: 9. The CDR3 has 18 amino acids. Per germline, CDR1 MGHRA and CDR2 YSYEKL. The CDR3 loop reads CASSQEGTGPLSNYGYTF. DNA for the CDR3: TGCGCCAGCAGCCAAGAAGGGACAGGCCCCCTCTCTAACTATGGCTACACCTTC.

V usage is TRBV19 and J usage is TRBJ2-1; no clear D. The V gene's germline CDR1 is LNHDA and CDR2 SQIVND (reference sequence). The CDR3 spans 12 residues. V was trimmed by 5 bases and J by 4 bases, leaving 6 bases between them. Here the CDR3 reads CASSGNYNEQFF. CDR3 nucleotide sequence: TGTGCCAGTAGTGGGAATTACAATGAGCAGTTCTTC. Complete variable domain (other parts from reference TRBV19 and TRBJ2-1): DGGITQSPKYLFRKEGQNVTLSCEQNLNHDAMYWYRQDPGQGLRLIYYSQIVNDFQKGDIAEGYSVSREKKESFPLTVTSAQKNPTAFYLCASSGNYNEQFFGPGTRLTVL.

The CDR3 DNA reads as TGTGCCAGCAGCTTTCCCGGGGGGGCTCCGAACACCGGGGAGCTGTTTTTT. Protein sequence: CASSFPGGAPNTGELFF. The chain has TRBV7-6 and TRBJ2-2; 8 bases map to TRBD2. CDR3 length: 17 amino acids. With 3 bases clipped from V and 0 bases from J, the junction kept 6 bases outside the gene matches. Germline CDR1 is SGHVS and CDR2 is FNYEAQ.

The CDR3 here is CASSSSETGANVLTF. The CDR3, as DNA: TGTGCCAGCAGTTCCAGCGAAACTGGGGCCAACGTCCTGACTTTC. This rearrangement joins TRBV6-5 to TRBJ2-6; D gene uncertain. V lost 4 bases to trimming and J lost 2 bases, with 9 bases between them. Germline V lookup: CDR1 MNHEY, CDR2 SVGAGI. This CDR3 has 15 amino acids.

By frequency in the sample, this clone is medium-sized. The J gene is TRBJ1-3, the V gene TRBV13, with D unclear. The V gene's germline CDR1 is PRHDT and CDR2 FYEKMQ (reference sequence). This CDR3 has 15 residues. The germline V and J ends were trimmed by 3 bases and 2 bases, with 11 bases remaining between them. The DNA of the CDR3 is TGTGCCAGCAGCTTGGGCAGGTCTACTGGAAACACCATATATTTT. Protein: CASSLGRSTGNTIYF.

CDR3 DNA sequence: TGTGCCAGCAGCTTAGGGACTGAAGCTTTCTTT. Protein product: CASSLGTEAFF. This chain uses TRBV7-2 with TRBJ1-1; D is unclear. The CDR3 covers 11 residues. CDR1 and CDR2 (germline): SGHTA, FQGNSA. V lost 1 base and J 5 bases, leaving 2 bases between the germline ends.

The chain employs TRBV9 and TRBJ1-4; D is ambiguous. The germline CDR1 and CDR2 sequences are SGDLS and YYNGEE. CDR3 size: 17 residues. V was pared by 1 base and J by 0 bases, with 13 bases between. The CDR3 sequence: CASSVHGGGATNEKLFF. In DNA, the CDR3 is TGTGCCAGCAGCGTACATGGAGGAGGTGCAACTAATGAAAAACTGTTTTTT. Drawing the rest from reference TRBV9 and TRBJ1-4, the complete variable domain is DSGVTQTPKHLITATGQRVTLRCSPRSGDLSVYWYQQSLDQGLQFLIQYYNGEERAKGNILERFSAQQFPDLHSELNLSSLELGDSALYFCASSVHGGGATNEKLFFGSGTQLSVL.

The rearrangement joins TRBV19 to TRBJ2-7; possibly TRBD1 for D (6 bases). V lost 8 bases, J lost 6 bases, and 17 bases lay in between. The CDR3 totals 13 residues. Germline V gene lookup returns CDR1 LNHDA and CDR2 SQIVND (reference sequence). The DNA for the CDR3 is TGTGCCAGTGCTACAGGGTACGGTGGCGAGCAGTACGTC. It is translated as CASATGYGGEQYV.

V gene TRBV5-1 combines with J gene TRBJ2-2; D is perhaps TRBD2 (6 bases). Germline V CDR1 and CDR2: SGHRS, YFSETQ. This CDR3 comprises 13 residues. V gave up 9 bases and J gave up 2 bases, with 11 bases separating them. The CDR3 sequence: CANRDSNTGELFF. DNA for the CDR3: TGCGCCAACCGGGACTCCAACACCGGGGAGCTGTTTTTT.

The V and J genes are TRBV10-3 and TRBJ2-4; 9 bases map to TRBD1. This CDR3 contains 14 residues. CDR1 and CDR2 from the germline V gene are ENHRY and SYGVKD. After removal of 6 bases from V and 3 bases from J, the junction contained 3 bases not matched to a gene. As DNA, the CDR3 is TGTGCCATCAGCGGGGACAGGGTCAAAAACATTCAGTACTTC. This codes for CAISGDRVKNIQYF.

The J gene is TRBJ1-2, the V gene TRBV5-5, with D tentatively TRBD1 (5 bases). CDR3 length: 15 amino acids. CDR1 and CDR2 (germline): SGHKS, YYEKEE (reference sequence). V was trimmed by 1 base and J by 3 bases, leaving 13 bases between them. This CDR3 reads CASSLSGRVDYGYTF. The CDR3 region has the DNA TGTGCCAGCAGCTTGTCGGGCAGGGTCGACTATGGCTACACCTTC.